The source of this T cell receptor beta chain is a study of OX40 agonist ivuxolimab in advanced cancers. Data came from immunoSEQ multiplex PCR; TCRdb stores just in-frame clones and leaves some out. The data show around 70,000 clones, with approximately 84% seen just once and about 5% held by the top ten. Study-wide results and limits: Expanded peripheral T cells had an undetermined antigen specificity.

V was cut by 2 bases and J by 3 bases, with 11 bases left in between. The length of the CDR3 is 15 residues. Germline loops: CDR1 SGHTA, CDR2 FQGNSA. About this clone itself: The antigen is undetermined.

The sample in question was CD4+ or CD8+ T cells sorted from blood, obtained in a trial of the OX40 agonist ivuxolimab. The chain has TRBV7-2 and TRBJ1-5, with D hard to call. This TCR came from an adult with an advanced solid tumor such as melanoma, head and neck, liver or kidney cancer. CDR3 sequence: CASSLSYSPNQPQHF. CDR3 DNA: TGTGCCAGCAGCTTATCTTACTCTCCCAATCAGCCCCAGCATTTT.